This TCR beta chain was recorded in a study of blood T cell repertoires in COVID-19. Study at large: Nucleic acid was either cDNA or gDNA, and it came from T cells, B-cell-depleted T cells, or PBMCs.

The germline gives CDR1 MNHEY, CDR2 SVGAGI. The CDR3 runs 13 residues. V lost 6 bases, J lost 3 bases, and 3 bases stayed unmatched. TCRdb's table, derived via immunoSEQ multiplex PCR, lists solely in-frame clones and lacks some. The table records about 89,000 clones, 70% to 90% of them present only once. Sequenced material: peripheral blood. The clonotype originates from an elderly man with active or convalescent COVID-19. The chain joins TRBV6-5 to TRBJ1-1; 8 nucleotides align to TRBD1. CDR3 DNA sequence: TGTGCCAGCAGGATACAGGGGGACACTGAAGCTTTCTTT. Its translation: CASRIQGDTEAFF.